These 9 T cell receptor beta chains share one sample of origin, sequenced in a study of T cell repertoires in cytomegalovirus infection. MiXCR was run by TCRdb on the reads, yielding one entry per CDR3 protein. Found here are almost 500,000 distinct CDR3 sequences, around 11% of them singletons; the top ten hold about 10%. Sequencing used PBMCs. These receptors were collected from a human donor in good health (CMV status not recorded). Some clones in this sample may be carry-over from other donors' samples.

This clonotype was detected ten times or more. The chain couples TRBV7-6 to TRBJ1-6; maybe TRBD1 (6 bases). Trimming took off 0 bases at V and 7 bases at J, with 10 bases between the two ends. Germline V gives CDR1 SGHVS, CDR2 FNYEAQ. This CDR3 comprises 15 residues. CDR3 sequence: CASSLARGTNSPLHF. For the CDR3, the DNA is TGTGCCAGCAGCTTAGCGAGGGGGACGAATTCACCCCTCCACTTT.

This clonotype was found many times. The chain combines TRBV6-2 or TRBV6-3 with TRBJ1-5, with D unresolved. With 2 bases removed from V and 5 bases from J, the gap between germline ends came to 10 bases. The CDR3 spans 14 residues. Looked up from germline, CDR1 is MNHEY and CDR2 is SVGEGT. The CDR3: CASSYQNAYQPQHF. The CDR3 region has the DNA TGTGCCAGCAGTTACCAAAACGCTTATCAGCCCCAGCATTTT.

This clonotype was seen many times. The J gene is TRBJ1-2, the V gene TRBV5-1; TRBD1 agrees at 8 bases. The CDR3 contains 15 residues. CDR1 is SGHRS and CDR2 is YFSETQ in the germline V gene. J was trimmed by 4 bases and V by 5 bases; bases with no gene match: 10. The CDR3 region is CASRVGTGRLYGYTF. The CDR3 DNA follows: TGCGCCAGCAGAGTCGGGACAGGAAGACTCTATGGCTACACCTTC. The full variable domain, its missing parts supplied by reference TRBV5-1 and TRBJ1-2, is KAGVTQTPRYLIKTRGQQVTLSCSPISGHRSVSWYQQTPGQGLQFLFEYFSETQRNKGNFPGRFSGRQFSNSRSEMNVSTLELGDSALYLCASRVGTGRLYGYTFGSGTRLTVV.

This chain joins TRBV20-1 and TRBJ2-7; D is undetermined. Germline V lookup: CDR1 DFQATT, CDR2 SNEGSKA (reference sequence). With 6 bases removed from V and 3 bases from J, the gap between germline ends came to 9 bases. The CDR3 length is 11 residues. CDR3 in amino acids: CSATDNYEQYF. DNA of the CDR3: TGCAGTGCCACTGACAACTACGAGCAGTACTTC.

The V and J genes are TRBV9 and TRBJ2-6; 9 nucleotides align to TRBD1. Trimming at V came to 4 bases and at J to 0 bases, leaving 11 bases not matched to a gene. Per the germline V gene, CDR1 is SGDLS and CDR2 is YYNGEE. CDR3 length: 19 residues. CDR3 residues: CASSPRVGTGSSGANVLTF. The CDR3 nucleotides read TGTGCCAGCAGCCCGAGGGTGGGGACAGGGAGCTCTGGGGCCAACGTCCTGACTTTC.

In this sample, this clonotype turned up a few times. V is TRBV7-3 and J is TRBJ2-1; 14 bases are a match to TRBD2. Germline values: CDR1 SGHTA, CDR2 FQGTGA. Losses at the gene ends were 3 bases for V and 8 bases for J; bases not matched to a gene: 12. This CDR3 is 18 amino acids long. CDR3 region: CASSFLPGLAGVSHEQFF. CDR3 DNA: TGTGCCAGCAGCTTCTTACCGGGACTAGCGGGGGTATCGCATGAGCAGTTCTTC.

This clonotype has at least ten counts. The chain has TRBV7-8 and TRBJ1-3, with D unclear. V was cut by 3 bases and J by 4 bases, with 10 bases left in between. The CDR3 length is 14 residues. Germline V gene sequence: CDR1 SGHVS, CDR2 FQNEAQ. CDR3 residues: CASSFPVEGNTIYF. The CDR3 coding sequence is TGTGCCAGCAGCTTCCCGGTGGAAGGAAACACCATATATTTT.

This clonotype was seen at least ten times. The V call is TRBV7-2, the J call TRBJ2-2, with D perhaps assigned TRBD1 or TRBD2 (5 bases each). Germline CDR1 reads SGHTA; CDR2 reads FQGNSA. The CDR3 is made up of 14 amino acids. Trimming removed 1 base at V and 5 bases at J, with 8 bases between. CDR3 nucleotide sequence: TGTGCCAGCAGCTTAGAGTGGGGGACCGGGGAGCTGTTTTTT. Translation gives CASSLEWGTGELFF.

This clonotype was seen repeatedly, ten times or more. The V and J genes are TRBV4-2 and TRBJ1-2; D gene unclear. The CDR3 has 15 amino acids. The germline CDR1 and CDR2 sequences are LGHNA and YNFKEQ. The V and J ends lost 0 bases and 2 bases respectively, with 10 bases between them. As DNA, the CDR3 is TGTGCCAGCAGCCAAGACCTAGGCGGCAACTATGGCTACACCTTC. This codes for CASSQDLGGNYGYTF.